The source of this T cell receptor (beta chain) is a study of T cell responses to AZD1222 COVID-19 vaccine. Some clones are missing from TCRdb's copy, which holds only in-frame ones; the method was immunoSEQ multiplex PCR. This table holds under 200,000 clones, 90% found once. About this clone itself: Its antigen remains unidentified.

Study conclusions and caveats: There were mostly white British donors and more females than males, and clonal diversity was possibly underestimated. Nearly half of spike-specific TCRs reportedly target variant regions that are unmutated in the B.1.351 and B.1.1.7 variants. After the peak T cell response, and only then, were repertoires sampled.

This sample comprised peripheral blood, obtained on day 0 of AZD1222 vaccination. This receptor was identified in an adult in good health.

Written as DNA, the CDR3 is TGTGCCAGCAGCCGTCGCGGGGGGTCCACCGGGGAGCTGTTTTTT. The encoded protein is CASSRRGGSTGELFF. The chain couples TRBV6-4 to TRBJ2-2, with TRBD2 matching 8 bases. The trim removed 6 bases at V and 4 bases at J, leaving 7 bases unmatched. CDR1 and CDR2 from the germline V gene are MRHNA and SNTAGT. The CDR3 extends over 15 amino acids.